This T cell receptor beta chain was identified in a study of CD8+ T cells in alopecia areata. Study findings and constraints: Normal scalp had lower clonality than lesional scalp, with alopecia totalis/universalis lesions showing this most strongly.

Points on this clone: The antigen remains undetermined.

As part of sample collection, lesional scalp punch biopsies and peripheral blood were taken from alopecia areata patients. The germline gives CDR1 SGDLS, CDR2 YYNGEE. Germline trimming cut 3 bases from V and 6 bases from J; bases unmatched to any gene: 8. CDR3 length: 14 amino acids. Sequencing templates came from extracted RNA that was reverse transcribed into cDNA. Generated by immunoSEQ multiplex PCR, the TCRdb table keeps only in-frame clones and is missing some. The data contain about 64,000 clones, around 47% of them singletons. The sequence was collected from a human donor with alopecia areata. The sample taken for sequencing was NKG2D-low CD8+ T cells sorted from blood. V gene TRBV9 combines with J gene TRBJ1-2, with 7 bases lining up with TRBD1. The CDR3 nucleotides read TGTGCCAGCAGCGGGTCGACAGGGAGACATGGCTACACCTTC. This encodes CASSGSTGRHGYTF.